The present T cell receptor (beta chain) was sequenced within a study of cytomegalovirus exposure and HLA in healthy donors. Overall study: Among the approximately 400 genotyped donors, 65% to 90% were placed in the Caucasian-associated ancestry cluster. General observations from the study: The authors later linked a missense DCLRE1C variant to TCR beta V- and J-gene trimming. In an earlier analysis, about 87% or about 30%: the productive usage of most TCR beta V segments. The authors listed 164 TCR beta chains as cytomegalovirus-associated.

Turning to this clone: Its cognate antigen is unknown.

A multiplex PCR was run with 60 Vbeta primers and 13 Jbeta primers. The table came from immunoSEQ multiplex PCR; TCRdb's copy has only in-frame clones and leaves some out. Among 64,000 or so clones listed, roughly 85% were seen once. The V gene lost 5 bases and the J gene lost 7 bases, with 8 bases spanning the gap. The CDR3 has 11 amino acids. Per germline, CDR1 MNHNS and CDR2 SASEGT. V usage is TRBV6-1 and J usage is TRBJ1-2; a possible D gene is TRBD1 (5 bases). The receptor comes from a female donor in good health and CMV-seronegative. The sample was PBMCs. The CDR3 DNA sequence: TGTGCCAGCAGTCAGGGAGGTGGCTACACCTTC. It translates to CASSQGGGYTF.